The rows below give T cell receptor beta chains drawn from one sample of a study of cytomegalovirus exposure and HLA in healthy donors. TCRdb's table, derived via immunoSEQ multiplex PCR, lists solely in-frame clones and lacks some. The sample contains 130,000 to 150,000 clones, approximately 9% of which appear only once. Sample: PBMCs. The receptors were gathered from a male donor in good health and CMV-seronegative. The CDR3 runs from the conserved cysteine through the conserved F or W. A D gene is named only where the DNA matches it firmly. Size tells how often a clone was seen, or its class if it is expanded.

TRBV30	.	few	TRBJ2-7	TGTGCCTGGAGTGTTTTCGGGTCGGGAAAGACCTACGAGCAGTACTTC	CAWSVFGSGKTYEQYF
TRBV27	.	few	TRBJ2-7	TGTGCCAGCAGTTTAATCGGTAGCTACGAGCAGTACTTC	CASSLIGSYEQYF
TRBV29-1	TRBD1	few	TRBJ2-3	TGCAGCGTTTTCAGTTGGACAGGGACAGATACGCAGTATTTT	CSVFSWTGTDTQYF
TRBV5-6	.	once	TRBJ2-1	TGTGCCAGCAGCTTACGGGGGACTGTCTACAATGAGCAGTTCTTC	CASSLRGTVYNEQFF
TRBV28	.	few	TRBJ2-7	TGTGCCAGCAGTTTATATATAGGGAGCTACGAGCAGTACTTC	CASSLYIGSYEQYF
TRBV11-2	TRBD2	few	TRBJ2-4	TGTGCCAGCAGCGTCGGACTAGCCTTGGCCAAAAACATTCAGTACTTC	CASSVGLALAKNIQYF
TRBV5-1	.	few	TRBJ2-1	TGCGCCAGCAGCTTGGTAAGGGGTTCCTACAATGAGCAGTTCTTC	CASSLVRGSYNEQFF
TRBV12-5	TRBD1	few	TRBJ2-5	TGTGCTAGTGGCCCCGGGACAGGGGGCGCCGAGACCCAGTACTTC	CASGPGTGGAETQYF
TRBV4-1	TRBD1	few	TRBJ1-2	TGCGCCAGCAGCCAAGATGGACAGGCTCGTAATGGCTACACCTTC	CASSQDGQARNGYTF
TRBV4-2	TRBD2	few	TRBJ2-2	TGTGCCAGCAGCCAAGAGGCTAGCGGAAACACCGGGGAGCTGTTTTTT	CASSQEASGNTGELFF